The following is a TCR beta chain sequence with its context. The sample is drawn from a study of blood T cells in healthy people across ages. Overall study: About one barcoded TCR beta cDNA was captured per two T cells.

Germline V lookup: CDR1 LGHDT, CDR2 YNNKEL (reference sequence). This CDR3 region has 13 residues. The V and J ends lost 5 bases and 1 base respectively, with 9 bases between them. Using a J-beta primer mix together with a sample-barcoded 5' primer, a second PCR was run for roughly 7 to 11 cycles. Carrying 12 random nucleotides, a template-switch adaptor labeled each individual cDNA molecule. TCRdb fed the 5' RACE reads into MiXCR, producing one record per CDR3 protein. The sample yields about 620,000 distinct CDR3 sequences, 20% to 25% seen once. Collection of roughly 10 milliliters of peripheral blood was performed for each donor.

The sequenced sample was blood. The gene calls are TRBV3-1 and TRBJ2-7, with no clear D. The clonotype originates from a man between 70 and 80 years old in good health. The CDR3 region has the DNA TGTGCCAGCAGCTCACAGATTTCCTACGAGCAGTACTTC. Its translation: CASSSQISYEQYF.